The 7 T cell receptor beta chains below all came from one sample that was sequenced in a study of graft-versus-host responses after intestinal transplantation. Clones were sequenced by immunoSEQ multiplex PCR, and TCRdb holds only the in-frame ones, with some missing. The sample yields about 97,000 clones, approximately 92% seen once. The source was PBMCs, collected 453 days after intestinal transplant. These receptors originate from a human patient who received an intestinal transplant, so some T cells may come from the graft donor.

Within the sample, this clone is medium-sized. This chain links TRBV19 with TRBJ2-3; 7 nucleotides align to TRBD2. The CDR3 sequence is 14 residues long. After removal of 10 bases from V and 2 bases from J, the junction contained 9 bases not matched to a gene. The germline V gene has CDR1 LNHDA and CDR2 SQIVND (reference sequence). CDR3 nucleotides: TGTGCCACCGCCCTAGCGGACCTCACAGATACGCAGTATTTT. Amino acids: CATALADLTDTQYF.

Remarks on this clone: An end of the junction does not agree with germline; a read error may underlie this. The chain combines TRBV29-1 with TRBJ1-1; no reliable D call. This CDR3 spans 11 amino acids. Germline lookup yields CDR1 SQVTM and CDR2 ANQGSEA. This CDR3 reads CSVETARHPIF. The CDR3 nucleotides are TGCAGCGTTGAGACGGCCAGACACCCGATCTTT.

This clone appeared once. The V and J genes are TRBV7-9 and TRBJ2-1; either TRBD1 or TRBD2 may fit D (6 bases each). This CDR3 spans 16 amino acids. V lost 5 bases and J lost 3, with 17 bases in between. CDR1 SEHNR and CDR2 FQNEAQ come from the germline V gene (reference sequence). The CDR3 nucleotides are TGTGCCAGCAGCGGCTTTATGGGGGGCGACTACAATGAGCAGTTCTTC. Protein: CASSGFMGGDYNEQFF.

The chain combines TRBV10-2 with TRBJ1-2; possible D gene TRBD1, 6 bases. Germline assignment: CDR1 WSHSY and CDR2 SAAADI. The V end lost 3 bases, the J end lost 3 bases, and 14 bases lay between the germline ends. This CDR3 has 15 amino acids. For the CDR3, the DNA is TGCGCCAGCAGTGAAAGGGGGGAAGGAGACTATGGCTACACCTTC. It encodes CASSERGEGDYGYTF.

CDR3 DNA: TGTGCTAGTGGTACCGGGACAGGGGGCCCAAATGAGCAGTTCTTC. The encoded protein is CASGTGTGGPNEQFF. The V and J genes are TRBV12-5 and TRBJ2-1; 12 bases are shared with TRBD1. V lost 5 bases and J lost 7; bases outside the gene matches: 6. CDR3 length: 15 amino acids. CDR1 and CDR2 from the germline V gene are LGHNT and FRNRAP.

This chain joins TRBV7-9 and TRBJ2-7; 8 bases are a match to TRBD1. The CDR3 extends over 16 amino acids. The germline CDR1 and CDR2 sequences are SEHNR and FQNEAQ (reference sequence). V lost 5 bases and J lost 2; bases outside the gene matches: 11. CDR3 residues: CASSDQDRGNTYEQYF. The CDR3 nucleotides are TGTGCCAGCAGCGACCAAGACAGGGGAAACACCTACGAGCAGTACTTC.

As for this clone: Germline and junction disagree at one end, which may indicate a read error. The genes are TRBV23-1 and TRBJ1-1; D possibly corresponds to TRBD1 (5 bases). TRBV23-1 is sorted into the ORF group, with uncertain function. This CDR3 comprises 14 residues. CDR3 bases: TGCGCGAGCAGGGCCACGGTGGCGGACACTGAAGCTTTCTTT. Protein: CASRATVADTEAFF.